This paragraph reports one T cell receptor (beta chain). Its antigen is undetermined. This sample is part of a study of HIV-infected patients and healthy controls. Overall study results and limits: In healthy controls, MAIT alpha CDR3s were common; in HIV+ repertoires, severely depleted.

Alpha and beta constant-region primers primed reverse transcription of 500 to 550 ng RNA. Each of the alpha and beta chains got its own library through chain-specific third strand synthesis with indices. All rearrangements within a chain used one primer pair; cDNA molecules carried barcodes. TCRdb reprocessed the 5' RACE reads via MiXCR and lists one record per CDR3 protein. Of around 7,000 distinct CDR3 sequences listed, approximately 8.4% were seen once; the top ten hold roughly 8.8%. Germline-derived CDR1 and CDR2 are SNHLY and FYNNEI. V lost 4 bases and J lost 4, with 18 bases in between. This CDR3 comprises 16 residues. The repertoire came from unfractionated whole blood and reflected all unsorted peripheral T cells.

The sequence was collected from an adult with HIV infection. The source was blood, collected before antiretroviral therapy. The rearrangement links TRBV2 to TRBJ2-3; D might be TRBD1 (6 bases). CDR3 region: CASSVFGQGPPDTQYF. The CDR3 DNA is TGTGCCAGCAGTGTTTTTGGGCAGGGGCCCCCAGATACGCAGTATTTT. Looking up the rest from reference TRBV2 and TRBJ2-3 gives the full variable domain: EPEVTQTPSHQVTQMGQEVILRCVPISNHLYFYWYRQILGQKVEFLVSFYNNEISEKSEIFDDQFSVERPDGSNFTLKIRSTKLEDSAMYFCASSVFGQGPPDTQYFGPGTRLTVL.